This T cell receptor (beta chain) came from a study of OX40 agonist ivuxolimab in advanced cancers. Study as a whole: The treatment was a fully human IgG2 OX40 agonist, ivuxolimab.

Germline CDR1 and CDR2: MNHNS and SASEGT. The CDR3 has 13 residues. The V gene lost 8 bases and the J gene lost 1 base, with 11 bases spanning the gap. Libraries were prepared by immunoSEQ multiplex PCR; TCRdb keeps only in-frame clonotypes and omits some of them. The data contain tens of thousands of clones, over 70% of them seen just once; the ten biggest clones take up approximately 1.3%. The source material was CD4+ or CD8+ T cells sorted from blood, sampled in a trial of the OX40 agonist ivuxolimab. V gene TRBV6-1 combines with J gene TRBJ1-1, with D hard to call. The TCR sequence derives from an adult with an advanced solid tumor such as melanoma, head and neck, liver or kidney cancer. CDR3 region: CASGRVTNTEAFF. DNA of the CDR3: TGTGCCAGCGGGAGGGTTACGAACACTGAAGCTTTCTTT.